These 11 T cell receptor beta chains originate from one sample sequenced in a study of siplizumab effects on memory and regulatory T cells. Some clones are missing from TCRdb's copy, which holds only in-frame ones; the method was immunoSEQ multiplex PCR. The sample holds approximately 94,000 clones, 80% to 95% seen once. The source material was CD8+ T cells sorted from blood. The receptors were sampled from a human donor in good health.

The chain uses TRBV27 and TRBJ2-5, with 10 bases aligning to TRBD1. Trimming at V came to 6 bases and at J to 5 bases, leaving 9 bases not matched to a gene. This CDR3 is built from 15 residues. CDR1 is MNHEY and CDR2 is SMNVEV in the germline V gene (reference sequence). DNA of the CDR3: TGTGCCAGCAGCAAGACAGGGGGCGCAGGGGAGACCCAGTACTTC. It is translated as CASSKTGGAGETQYF.

The rearrangement uses TRBV18 and TRBJ2-6; D not resolved. Trimming shortened V by 0 bases and J by 1 base, and 13 bases separated the two germline ends. Germline CDR1 reads KGHSH; CDR2 reads LQKENI. The CDR3 consists of 18 residues. The CDR3 DNA reads as TGTGCCAGCTCACCACCGACGACCAAGCCTTCTGGGGCCAACGTCCTGACTTTC. This sequence encodes CASSPPTTKPSGANVLTF. Variable domain in full (rest from reference TRBV18 and TRBJ2-6): NAGVMQNPRHLVRRRGQEARLRCSPMKGHSHVYWYRQLPEEGLKFMVYLQKENIIDESGMPKERFSAEFPKEGPSILRIQQVVRGDSAAYFCASSPPTTKPSGANVLTFGAGSRLTVL.

V is TRBV7-8 and J is TRBJ1-1; no clear D. V gave up 2 bases and J gave up 2 bases, with 18 bases separating them. The germline V gene has CDR1 SGHVS and CDR2 FQNEAQ. The CDR3 extends over 17 amino acids. The CDR3 DNA is TGTGCCAGCAGCTTACCAGAATCCGGGCAGGCCAACACTGAAGCTTTCTTT. This gives the protein CASSLPESGQANTEAFF.

CDR3 protein: CAWSDGQGGTEAFF. The CDR3 DNA reads as TGTGCCTGGAGCGACGGACAGGGGGGCACTGAAGCTTTCTTT. The chain links TRBV30 to TRBJ1-1, with TRBD1 matching 10 bases. CDR3 size: 14 residues. The V gene end was trimmed by 3 bases and the J gene end by 4 bases; junction bases not matched to a gene: 5. From germline, CDR1 is GTSNPN and CDR2 SVGIG (reference sequence).

The genes are TRBV19 and TRBJ2-3, with D perhaps matching TRBD2 (7 bases). CDR3 length: 15 residues. V shed 3 bases and J shed 5 bases, with 15 bases lying between them. The germline V gene encodes CDR1 LNHDA and CDR2 SQIVND (reference sequence). CDR3 bases: TGTGCCAGTAGTATCTCGGGGGGCGAGGGAGATACGCAGTATTTT. The encoded protein is CASSISGGEGDTQYF.

The rearrangement links TRBV13 to TRBJ1-1; 10 bases are shared with TRBD1. Trimming took 5 bases from V and 1 from J; bases not matched to a gene: 4. CDR3 length: 15 residues. Germline-derived CDR1 and CDR2 are PRHDT and FYEKMQ (reference sequence). This chain's CDR3 is CASSAWTGGNTEAFF. CDR3 in DNA: TGTGCCAGCAGCGCTTGGACAGGGGGGAACACTGAAGCTTTCTTT.

The genes are TRBV5-1 and TRBJ2-1; the D is unclear. CDR1 is SGHRS and CDR2 is YFSETQ in the germline V gene. The CDR3 contains 12 residues. V lost 0 bases and J lost 10, with 8 bases in between. The chain's CDR3 is CASSLGNQEQFF. CDR3 in DNA: TGCGCCAGCAGCTTGGGTAATCAGGAGCAGTTCTTC.

This clone appeared once. The V and J genes are TRBV25-1 and TRBJ2-2; D may be TRBD2 (6 bases). Germline assignment: CDR1 MGHDK and CDR2 SYGVNS. CDR3 length equals 17 residues. V shed 1 base and J shed 1 base, with 13 bases lying between them. The CDR3 coding sequence is TGTGCCAGCAGTGAATCTTTGGCTAGCGAGAACACCGGGGAGCTGTTTTTT. Amino acids: CASSESLASENTGELFF.

The chain couples TRBV5-4 to TRBJ1-1; 7 nucleotides line up with TRBD1. The J segment lost 8 bases and the V segment lost 2 bases, leaving 3 bases of the junction unmatched. Germline V gene lookup returns CDR1 SGHNT and CDR2 YYREEE (reference sequence). This CDR3 is built from 12 residues. The CDR3 DNA sequence: TGTGCCAGCAGCTTTGGGACAGAAGAAGCTTTCTTT. This translates into CASSFGTEEAFF.

This clone showed up just once. The rearrangement joins TRBV27 to TRBJ2-7; D may be TRBD2 (7 bases). From germline, CDR1 is MNHEY and CDR2 SMNVEV (reference sequence). The CDR3 runs 15 residues. V shed 4 bases and J shed 7 bases, with 20 bases lying between them. CDR3 sequence (DNA): TGTGCCAGCAGTTCAACGGACAGAACCGGGGGGGAGCAGTACTTC. This translates into CASSSTDRTGGEQYF.

In its sample, this clone was seen a few times. This chain connects TRBV5-6 to TRBJ1-6, with D unclear. The CDR3 extends over 12 amino acids. V lost 5 bases to trimming and J lost 7 bases, with 7 bases between them. The V gene's germline CDR1 is SGHDT and CDR2 YYEEEE. The chain's CDR3 is CASRAGNSPLHF. The CDR3 DNA sequence: TGTGCCAGCAGGGCTGGGAATTCACCCCTCCACTTT.